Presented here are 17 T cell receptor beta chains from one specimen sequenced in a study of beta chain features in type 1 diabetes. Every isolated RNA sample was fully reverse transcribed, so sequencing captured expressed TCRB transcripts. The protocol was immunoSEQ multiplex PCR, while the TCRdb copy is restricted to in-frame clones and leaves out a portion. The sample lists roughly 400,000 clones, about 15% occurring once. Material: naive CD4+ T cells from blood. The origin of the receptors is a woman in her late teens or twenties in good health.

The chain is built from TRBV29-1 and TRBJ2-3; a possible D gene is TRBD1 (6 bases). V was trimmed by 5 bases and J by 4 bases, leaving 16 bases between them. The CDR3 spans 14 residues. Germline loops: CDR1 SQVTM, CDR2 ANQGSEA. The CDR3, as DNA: TGCAGCGTTCGGGTCGTAGGGGGACCAGATACGCAGTATTTT. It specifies CSVRVVGGPDTQYF.

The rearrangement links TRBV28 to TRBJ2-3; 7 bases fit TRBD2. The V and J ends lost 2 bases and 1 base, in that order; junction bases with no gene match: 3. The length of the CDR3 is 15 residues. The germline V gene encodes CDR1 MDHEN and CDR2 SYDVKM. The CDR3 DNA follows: TGTGCCAGCAGTTTACGGGCGGGGGGCACAGATACGCAGTATTTT. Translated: CASSLRAGGTDTQYF.

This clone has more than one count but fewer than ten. The CDR3 here is CASSEPGLADTQYF. Written as DNA, the CDR3 is TGTGCCAGCAGTGAGCCAGGGCTGGCAGATACGCAGTATTTT. The chain has TRBV25-1 and TRBJ2-3; TRBD1 might be the D (5 bases). CDR1 is MGHDK, CDR2 SYGVNS, per germline. Trimming left V 3 bases short and J 4 bases short, with 11 bases between. This CDR3 region has 14 residues. Together with reference TRBV25-1 and TRBJ2-3, the CDR3 gives the full variable domain: EADIYQTPRYLVIGTGKKITLECSQTMGHDKMYWYQQDPGMELHLIHYSYGVNSTEKGDLSSESTVSRIRTEHFPLTLESARPSHTSQYLCASSEPGLADTQYFGPGTRLTVL.

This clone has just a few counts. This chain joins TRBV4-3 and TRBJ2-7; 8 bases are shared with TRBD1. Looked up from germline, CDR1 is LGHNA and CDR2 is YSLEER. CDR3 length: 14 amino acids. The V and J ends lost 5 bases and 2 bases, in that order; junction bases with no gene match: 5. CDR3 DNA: TGCGCCAGCAGCAAGCTGACAGGGGCCTACGAGCAGTACTTC. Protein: CASSKLTGAYEQYF.

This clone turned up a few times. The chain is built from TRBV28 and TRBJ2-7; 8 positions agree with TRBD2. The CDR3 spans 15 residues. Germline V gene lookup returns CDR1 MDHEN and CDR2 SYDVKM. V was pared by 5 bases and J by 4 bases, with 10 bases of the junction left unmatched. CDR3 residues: CASSPGGLVGYEQYF. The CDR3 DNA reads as TGTGCCAGCAGTCCTGGGGGACTAGTTGGGTACGAGCAGTACTTC.

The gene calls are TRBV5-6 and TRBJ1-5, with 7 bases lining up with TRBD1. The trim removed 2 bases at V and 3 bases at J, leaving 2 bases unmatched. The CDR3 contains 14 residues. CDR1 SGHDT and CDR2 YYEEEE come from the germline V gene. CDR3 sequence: CASSFGTVNQPQHF. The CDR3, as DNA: TGTGCCAGCAGCTTCGGGACAGTCAATCAGCCCCAGCATTTT.

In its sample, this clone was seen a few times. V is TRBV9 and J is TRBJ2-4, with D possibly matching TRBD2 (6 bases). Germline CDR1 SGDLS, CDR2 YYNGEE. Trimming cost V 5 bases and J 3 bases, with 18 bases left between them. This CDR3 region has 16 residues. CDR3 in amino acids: CASSAGSGFGKNIQYF. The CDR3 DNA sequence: TGTGCCAGCAGTGCGGGATCGGGGTTCGGCAAAAACATTCAGTACTTC.

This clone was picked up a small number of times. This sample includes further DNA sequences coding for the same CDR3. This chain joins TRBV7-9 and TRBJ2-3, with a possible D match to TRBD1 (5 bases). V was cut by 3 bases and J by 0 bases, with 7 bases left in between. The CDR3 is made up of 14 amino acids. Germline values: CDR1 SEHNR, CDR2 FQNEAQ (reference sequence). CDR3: CASSLDTSTDTQYF. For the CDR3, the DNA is TGTGCCAGCAGCTTGGACACGAGCACAGATACGCAGTATTTT.

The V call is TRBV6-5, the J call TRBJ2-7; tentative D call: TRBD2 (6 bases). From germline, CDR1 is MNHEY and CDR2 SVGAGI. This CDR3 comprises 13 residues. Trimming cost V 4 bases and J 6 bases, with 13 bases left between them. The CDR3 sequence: CASSSGRRGEQYF. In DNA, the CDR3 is TGTGCCAGCAGTTCTGGGCGGAGGGGCGAGCAGTACTTC.

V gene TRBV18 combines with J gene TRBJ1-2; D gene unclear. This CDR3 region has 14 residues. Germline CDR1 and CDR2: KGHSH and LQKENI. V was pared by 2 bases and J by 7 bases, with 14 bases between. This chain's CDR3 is CASSPWTEASGYTF. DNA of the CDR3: TGTGCCAGCTCACCATGGACGGAGGCGAGTGGCTACACCTTC.

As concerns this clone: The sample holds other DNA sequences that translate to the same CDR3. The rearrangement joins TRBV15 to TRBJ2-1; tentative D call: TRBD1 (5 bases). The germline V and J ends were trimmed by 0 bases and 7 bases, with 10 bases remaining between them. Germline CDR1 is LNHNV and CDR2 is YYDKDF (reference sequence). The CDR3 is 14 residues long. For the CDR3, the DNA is TGTGCCACCAGCAGAGATCCAGGGCGGAATGAGCAGTTCTTC. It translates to CATSRDPGRNEQFF.

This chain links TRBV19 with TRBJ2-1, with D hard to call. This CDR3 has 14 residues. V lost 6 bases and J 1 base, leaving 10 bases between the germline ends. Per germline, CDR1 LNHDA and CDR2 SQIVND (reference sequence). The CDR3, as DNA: TGTGCCAGTAGAAGCGCCCCTTCCTACAATGAGCAGTTCTTC. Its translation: CASRSAPSYNEQFF.

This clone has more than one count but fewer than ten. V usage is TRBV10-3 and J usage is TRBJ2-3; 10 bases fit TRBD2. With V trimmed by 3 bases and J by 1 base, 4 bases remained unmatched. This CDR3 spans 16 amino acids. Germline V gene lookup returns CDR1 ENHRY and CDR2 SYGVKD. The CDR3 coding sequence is TGTGCCATCAGTGAAGCCGGGACTAGCGGCACAGATACGCAGTATTTT. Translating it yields CAISEAGTSGTDTQYF.

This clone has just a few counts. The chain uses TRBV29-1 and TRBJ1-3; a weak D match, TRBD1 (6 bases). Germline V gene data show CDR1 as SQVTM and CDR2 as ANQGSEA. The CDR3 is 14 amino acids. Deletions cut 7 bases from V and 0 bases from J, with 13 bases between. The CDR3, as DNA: TGCAGCGCTGTTGAACAGGGCTCTGGAAACACCATATATTTT. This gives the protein CSAVEQGSGNTIYF.

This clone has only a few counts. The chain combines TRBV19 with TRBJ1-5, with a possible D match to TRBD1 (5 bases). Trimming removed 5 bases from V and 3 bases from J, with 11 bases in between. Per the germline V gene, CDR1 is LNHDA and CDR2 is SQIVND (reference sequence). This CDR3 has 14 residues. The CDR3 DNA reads TGTGCCAGTAGTCGTGACAGAGACAATCAGCCCCAGCATTTT. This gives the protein CASSRDRDNQPQHF.

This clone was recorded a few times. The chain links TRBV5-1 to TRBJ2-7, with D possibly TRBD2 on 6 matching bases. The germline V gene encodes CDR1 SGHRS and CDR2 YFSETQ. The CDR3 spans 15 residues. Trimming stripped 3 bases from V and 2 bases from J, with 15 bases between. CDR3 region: CASSSSGREAYEQYF. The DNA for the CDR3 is TGCGCCAGCAGCTCGAGCGGGCGGGAAGCCTACGAGCAGTACTTC. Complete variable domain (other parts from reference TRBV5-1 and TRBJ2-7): KAGVTQTPRYLIKTRGQQVTLSCSPISGHRSVSWYQQTPGQGLQFLFEYFSETQRNKGNFPGRFSGRQFSNSRSEMNVSTLELGDSALYLCASSSSGREAYEQYFGPGTRLTVT.

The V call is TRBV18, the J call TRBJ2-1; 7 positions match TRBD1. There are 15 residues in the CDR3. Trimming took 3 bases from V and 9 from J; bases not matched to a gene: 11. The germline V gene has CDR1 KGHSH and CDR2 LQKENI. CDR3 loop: CASSPARDRVGEQFF. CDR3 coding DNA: TGTGCCAGCTCACCGGCTAGAGACAGGGTCGGTGAGCAGTTCTTC.